The source of this TCR beta chain is a study of T cell responses to AZD1222 COVID-19 vaccine. Background on the study: Pooling of second doses given at about 4 or about 12 weeks was done.

The table came from immunoSEQ multiplex PCR; TCRdb's copy has only in-frame clones and leaves some out. The sample holds 65,000 to 85,000 clones, about 85% seen once. Germline loops: CDR1 SGHVS, CDR2 FQNEAQ. The CDR3 runs to 15 residues. Between the trimmed V and J ends, which lost 1 base and 4 bases, there was a span of 13 bases. Notes on this clone: Its antigen is currently unknown.

Points from the study as a whole: Among the donors, most were white British and more were female, and clonal diversity was possibly underestimated.

The V call is TRBV7-8, the J call TRBJ1-2; the D is unclear. The receptor was isolated from an adult in good health. The sequencing used peripheral blood, collected on day 0 of AZD1222 vaccination. The CDR3 loop reads CASSLVRQAGYGYTF. The CDR3 bases are TGTGCCAGCAGCTTAGTCCGGCAGGCAGGCTATGGCTACACCTTC.